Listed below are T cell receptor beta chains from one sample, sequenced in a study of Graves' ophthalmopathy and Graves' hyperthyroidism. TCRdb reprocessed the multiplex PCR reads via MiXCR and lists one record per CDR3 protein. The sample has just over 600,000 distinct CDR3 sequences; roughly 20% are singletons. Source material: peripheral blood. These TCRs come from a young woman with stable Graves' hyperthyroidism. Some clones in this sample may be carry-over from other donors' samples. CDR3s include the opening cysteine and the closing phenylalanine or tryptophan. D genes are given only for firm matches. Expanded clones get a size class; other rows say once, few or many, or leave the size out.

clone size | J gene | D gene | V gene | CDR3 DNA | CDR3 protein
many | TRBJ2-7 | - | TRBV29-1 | TGCAGCGTTGGTTTCACGCCGAACTACGAGCAGTACTTC | CSVGFTPNYEQYF
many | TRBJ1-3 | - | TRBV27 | TGTGCCAGCAGTTACAGGGTCGGCTCTGGAAACACCATATATTTT | CASSYRVGSGNTIYF
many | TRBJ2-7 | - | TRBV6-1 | TGTGCCAGCAGGCCTTACCAGGGAACCTACGAGCAGTACTTC | CASRPYQGTYEQYF
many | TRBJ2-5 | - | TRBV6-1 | TGTGCCAGCAGTGTGGGCGGAACCCAAGAGACCCAGTACTTC | CASSVGGTQETQYF
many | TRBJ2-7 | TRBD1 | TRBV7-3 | TGTGCCAGCAGCTTAACGGCAGGGGGAACCTACGAGCAGTACTTC | CASSLTAGGTYEQYF
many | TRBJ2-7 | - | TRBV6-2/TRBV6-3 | TGTGCCAGCAGTCCCGGAAAGGACAGCGTGTTCTACGAGCAGTACTTC | CASSPGKDSVFYEQYF
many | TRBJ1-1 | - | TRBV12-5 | TGTGCTAGTGGTTTGGGGGGCGCAAGCACTGAAGCTTTCTTT | CASGLGGASTEAFF
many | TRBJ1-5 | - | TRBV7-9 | TGTGCCAGCAGCTTAGATCGGGGGTCCCAGCATTTT | CASSLDRGSQHF
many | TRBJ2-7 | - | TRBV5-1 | TGCGCCAGCAGCTTGGATATCTTCGGGTCACGCTCATACGAGCAGTACTTC | CASSLDIFGSRSYEQYF
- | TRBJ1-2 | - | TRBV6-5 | TGTGCCAGCAGTTCCGTCGGCGGGGACTATGGCTACACCTTC | CASSSVGGDYGYTF
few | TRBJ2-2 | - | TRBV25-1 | TGTGCCAGCAGTGATTTTACAGCAACTAACACCGGGGAGCTGTTTTTT | CASSDFTATNTGELFF
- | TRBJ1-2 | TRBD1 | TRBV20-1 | TGCAGTGCGGGCCGACAGGGCGGCTATGGCTACACCTTC | CSAGRQGGYGYTF
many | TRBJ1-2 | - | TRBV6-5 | TGTGCCAGCAATTACGAGCGCGGATATGGTGGCTACACCTTC | CASNYERGYGGYTF
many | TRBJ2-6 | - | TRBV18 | TGTGCCAGCTCACCACGGGGGGACTCTGGGGCCAACGTCCTGACTTTC | CASSPRGDSGANVLTF
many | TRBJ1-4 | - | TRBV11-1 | TGTGCCAGCAGCTTAGAAGCGTCAACTAATGAAAAACTGTTTTTT | CASSLEASTNEKLFF
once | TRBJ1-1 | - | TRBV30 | TGTGCCTGGAGAGGGAACACTGAAGCTTTCTTT | CAWRGNTEAFF
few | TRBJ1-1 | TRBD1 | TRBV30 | TGTGCCTCGACAGGGGTGGACACTGAAGCTTTCTTT | CASTGVDTEAFF
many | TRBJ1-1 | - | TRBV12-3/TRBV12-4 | TGTGCCAGCAGTTTAACCCAGAGACTTATGAACACTGAAGCTTTCTTT | CASSLTQRLMNTEAFF
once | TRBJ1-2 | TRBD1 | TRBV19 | TGTGCCAGTAGTATAGATCCCGGGACAGGGGACTATGGCTACACCTTC | CASSIDPGTGDYGYTF
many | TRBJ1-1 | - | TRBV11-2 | TGTGCCAGCAGCTTAGGCTCGATTTTTGAAGCTTTCTTT | CASSLGSIFEAFF
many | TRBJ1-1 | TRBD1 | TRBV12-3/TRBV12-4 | TGTGCCAGCAGTTATCGCCGTTGGGGACAGGGGAATGAAGCTTTCTTT | CASSYRRWGQGNEAFF
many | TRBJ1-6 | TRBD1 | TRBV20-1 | TGCAGTGCTAGCGGGACAGGGACGGGTAATTCACCCCTCCACTTT | CSASGTGTGNSPLHF
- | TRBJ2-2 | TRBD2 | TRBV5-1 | TGCGCCAGCTCCCAGCGGGGGGGCCAAGAGACCGGGGAGCTGTTTTTT | CASSQRGGQETGELFF
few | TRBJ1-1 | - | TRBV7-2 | TGTGCCAGCAGCTTAGGGATCACATTGGGAGCTTTCTTT | CASSLGITLGAFF
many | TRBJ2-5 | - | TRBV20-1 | TGCAGTGCTAGAGTAGGGTCGGAGACCCAGTACTTC | CSARVGSETQYF
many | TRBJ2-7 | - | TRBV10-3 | TGTGCCATCAGTGTGGGCATTACCTACGAGCAGTACTTC | CAISVGITYEQYF
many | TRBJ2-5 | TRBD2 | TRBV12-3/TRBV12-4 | TGTGCCAGCAGTGCCGGGACTAGCGGGGTCGAGACCCAGTACTTC | CASSAGTSGVETQYF
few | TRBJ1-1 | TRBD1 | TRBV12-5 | TGTGCTAGTGGTCCGGACAGGGGTTTTGTGAACACTGAAGCTTTCTTT | CASGPDRGFVNTEAFF
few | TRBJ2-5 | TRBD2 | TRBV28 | TGTGCCAGCAGTTTATTGGAACTAGCGGGAGACGAGACCCAGTACTTC | CASSLLELAGDETQYF
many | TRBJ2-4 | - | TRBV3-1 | TGTGCCAGCAGCACACAGGTAGCCAAAAACATTCAGTACTTC | CASSTQVAKNIQYF
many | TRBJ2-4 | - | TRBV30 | TGTGCCTGGACCCGGGGGGCCCAGGGCATTCAGTACTTC | CAWTRGAQGIQYF
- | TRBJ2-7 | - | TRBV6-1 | TGTGCCAGCAGTAAAGGAAACGAGCAGTACTTC | CASSKGNEQYF
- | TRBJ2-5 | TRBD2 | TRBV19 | TGTGCCAGTAGTCCCCGAGGAGCGGGGGGGCTCTCAGAGACCCAGTACTTC | CASSPRGAGGLSETQYF
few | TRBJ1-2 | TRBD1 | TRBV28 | TGTGCCAGCAGCACGCCCCGGAGGCAGGGGGGCTATGGCTACACCTTC | CASSTPRRQGGYGYTF
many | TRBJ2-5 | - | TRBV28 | TGTGCCAGCAATTCACAGCCAGAGACCCAGTACTTC | CASNSQPETQYF
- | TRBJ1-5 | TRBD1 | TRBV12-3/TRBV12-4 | TGTGCCAGCAGTTTAGTCAGACAGGGGGCTCATCAGCCCCAGCATTTT | CASSLVRQGAHQPQHF
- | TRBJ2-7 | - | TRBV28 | TGTGCCAGCAGTTTAACTGCGCAGTCCTACGAGCAGTACTTC | CASSLTAQSYEQYF
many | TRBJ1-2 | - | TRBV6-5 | TGTGCCAGCAGTTCCTCGCCAGGTTCTAACTATGGCTACACCTTC | CASSSSPGSNYGYTF
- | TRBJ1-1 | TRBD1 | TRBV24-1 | TGTGCCACCAGTGAGTCGGACAGGGACACTGAAGCTTTCTTT | CATSESDRDTEAFF
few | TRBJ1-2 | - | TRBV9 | TGTGCCAGCAGCGTAGGAGGGGGGCTTGACTATGGCTACACCTTC | CASSVGGGLDYGYTF
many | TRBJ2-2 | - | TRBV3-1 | TGTGCCAGCAGCCAATTCCCCGGGGAGCTGTTTTTT | CASSQFPGELFF
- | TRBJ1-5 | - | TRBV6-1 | TGTGCCAGCAGTGAAGCGGCGGGGGCGCATTGGAATCAGCCCCAGCATTTT | CASSEAAGAHWNQPQHF
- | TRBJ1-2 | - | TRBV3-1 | TGTGCCAGCGCGATGCGGGACGTCTCGACGGGCTACACCTTC | CASAMRDVSTGYTF
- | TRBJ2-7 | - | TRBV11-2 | TGTGTCAGCACCGATCGATTAGTCTCCTACGAGCAGTACTTC | CVSTDRLVSYEQYF
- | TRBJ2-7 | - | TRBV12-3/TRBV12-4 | TGTGCCAGCAGTCGAGGGGGGAGAGGCTACGAGCAGTACTTC | CASSRGGRGYEQYF
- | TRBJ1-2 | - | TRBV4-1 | TGCGCCAGCAGCCTCCCAAAGGGGGGGCAGAACAGCTATGGCTACACCTTC | CASSLPKGGQNSYGYTF
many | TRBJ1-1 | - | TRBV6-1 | TGTGCCAGCAGCGAGCGGGGGGGGAACACTGAAGCTTTCTTT | CASSERGGNTEAFF
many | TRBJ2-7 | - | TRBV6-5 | TGTGCCAGCAGTTTTGACAGGTTCACTTACGAGCAGTACTTC | CASSFDRFTYEQYF
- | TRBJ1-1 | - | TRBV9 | TGTGCCAGCAGCGTATCCCCGGCAGCTGAAGCTTTCTTT | CASSVSPAAEAFF
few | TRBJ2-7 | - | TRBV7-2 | TGTGCCAGCAGCTTAGCGCGGGGGCCCTCCTACGAGCAGTACTTC | CASSLARGPSYEQYF
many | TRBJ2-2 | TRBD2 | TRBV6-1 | TGTGCCAGCAGCCGCGGACTAGCGGGAGTCACCGGGGAGCTGTTTTTT | CASSRGLAGVTGELFF
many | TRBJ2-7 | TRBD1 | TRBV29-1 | TGCAGCGTTGAATCAGGGGGCGAGCAGTACTTC | CSVESGGEQYF
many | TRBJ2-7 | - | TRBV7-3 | TGTGCCAGCAGCTCTAAAGGGGACACCGAGCAGTACTTC | CASSSKGDTEQYF
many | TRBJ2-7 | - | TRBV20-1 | TGCAGTGCTCCCGGGGGCAGCTCCTACGAGCAGTACTTC | CSAPGGSSYEQYF
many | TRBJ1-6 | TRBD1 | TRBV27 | TGTGCCAGCAGACTGGGACAGTCCAGCTCCTATAATTCACCCCTCCACTTT | CASRLGQSSSYNSPLHF